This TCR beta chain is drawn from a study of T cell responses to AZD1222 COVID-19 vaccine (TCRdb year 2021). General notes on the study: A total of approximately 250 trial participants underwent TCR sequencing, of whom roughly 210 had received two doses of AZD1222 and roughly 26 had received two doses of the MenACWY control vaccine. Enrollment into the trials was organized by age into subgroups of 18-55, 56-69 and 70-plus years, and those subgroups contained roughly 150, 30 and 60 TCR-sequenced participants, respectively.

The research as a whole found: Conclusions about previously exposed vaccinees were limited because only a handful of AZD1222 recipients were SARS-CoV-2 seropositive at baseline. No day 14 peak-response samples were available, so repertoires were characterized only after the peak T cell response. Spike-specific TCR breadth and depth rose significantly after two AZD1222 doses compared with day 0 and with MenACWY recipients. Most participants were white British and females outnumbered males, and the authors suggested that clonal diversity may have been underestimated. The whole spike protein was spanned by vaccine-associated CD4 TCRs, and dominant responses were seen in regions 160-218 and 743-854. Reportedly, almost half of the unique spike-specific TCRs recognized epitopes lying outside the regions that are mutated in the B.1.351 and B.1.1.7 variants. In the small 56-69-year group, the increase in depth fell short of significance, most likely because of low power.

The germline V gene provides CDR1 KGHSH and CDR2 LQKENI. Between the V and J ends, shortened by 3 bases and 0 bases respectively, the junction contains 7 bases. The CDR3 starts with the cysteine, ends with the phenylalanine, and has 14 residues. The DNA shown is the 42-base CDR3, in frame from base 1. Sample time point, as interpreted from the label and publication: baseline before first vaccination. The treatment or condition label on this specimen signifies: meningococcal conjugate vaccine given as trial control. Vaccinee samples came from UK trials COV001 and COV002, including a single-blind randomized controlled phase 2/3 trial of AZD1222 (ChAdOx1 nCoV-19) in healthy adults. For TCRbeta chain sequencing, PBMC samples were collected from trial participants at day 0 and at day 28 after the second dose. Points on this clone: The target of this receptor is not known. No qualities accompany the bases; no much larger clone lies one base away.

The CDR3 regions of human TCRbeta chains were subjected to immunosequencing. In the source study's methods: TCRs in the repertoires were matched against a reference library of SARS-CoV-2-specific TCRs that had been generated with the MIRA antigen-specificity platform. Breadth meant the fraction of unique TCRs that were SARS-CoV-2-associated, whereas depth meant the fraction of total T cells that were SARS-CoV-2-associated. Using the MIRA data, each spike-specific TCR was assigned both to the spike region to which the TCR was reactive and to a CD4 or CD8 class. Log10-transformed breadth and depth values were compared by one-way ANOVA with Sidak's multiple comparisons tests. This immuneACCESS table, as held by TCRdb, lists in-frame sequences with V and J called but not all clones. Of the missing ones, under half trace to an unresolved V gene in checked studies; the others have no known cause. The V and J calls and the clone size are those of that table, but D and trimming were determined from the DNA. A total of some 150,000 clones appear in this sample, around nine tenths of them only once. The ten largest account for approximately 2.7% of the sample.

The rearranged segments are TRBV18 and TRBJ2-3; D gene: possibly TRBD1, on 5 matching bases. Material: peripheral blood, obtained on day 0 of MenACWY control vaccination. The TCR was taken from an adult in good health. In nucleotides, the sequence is TGTGCCAGCTCACCTGACAGAAGCACAGATACGCAGTATTTT. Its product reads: CASSPDRSTDTQYF.